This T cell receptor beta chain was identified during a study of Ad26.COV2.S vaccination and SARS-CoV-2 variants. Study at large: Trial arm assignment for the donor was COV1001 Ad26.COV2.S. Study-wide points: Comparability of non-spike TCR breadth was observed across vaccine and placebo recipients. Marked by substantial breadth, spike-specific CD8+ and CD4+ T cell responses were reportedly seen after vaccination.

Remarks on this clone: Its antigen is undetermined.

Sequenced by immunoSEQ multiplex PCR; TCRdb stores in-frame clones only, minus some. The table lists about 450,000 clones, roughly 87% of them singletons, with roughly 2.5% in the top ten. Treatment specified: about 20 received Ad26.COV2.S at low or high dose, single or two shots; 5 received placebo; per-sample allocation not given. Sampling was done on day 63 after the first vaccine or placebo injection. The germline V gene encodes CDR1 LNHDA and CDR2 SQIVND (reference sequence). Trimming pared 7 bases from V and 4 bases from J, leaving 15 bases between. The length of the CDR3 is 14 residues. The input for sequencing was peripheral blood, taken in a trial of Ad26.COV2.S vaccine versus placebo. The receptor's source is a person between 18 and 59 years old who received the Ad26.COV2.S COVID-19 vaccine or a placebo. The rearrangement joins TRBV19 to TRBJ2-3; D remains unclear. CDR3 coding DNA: TGTGCCAGTACCGTATCCTCCGGGTCAGATACGCAGTATTTT. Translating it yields CASTVSSGSDTQYF. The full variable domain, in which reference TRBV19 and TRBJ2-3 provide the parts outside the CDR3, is DGGITQSPKYLFRKEGQNVTLSCEQNLNHDAMYWYRQDPGQGLRLIYYSQIVNDFQKGDIAEGYSVSREKKESFPLTVTSAQKNPTAFYLCASTVSSGSDTQYFGPGTRLTVL.